The present T cell receptor beta chain was sequenced within a study of blood T cell repertoires in COVID-19. On the study more broadly: The analysed material was cDNA or gDNA that came from T cells, B-cell-depleted T cells, or PBMCs.

The CDR3 length is 14 residues. Germline-derived CDR1 and CDR2 are LNHDA and SQIVND (reference sequence). Trimming took 4 bases from V and 9 from J; bases not matched to a gene: 9. As processed by the authors: Amplifying reference gene primers gave estimates of nucleated cell counts. Sequencing was performed with immunoSEQ multiplex PCR; in TCRdb, only in-frame clones are kept and a portion is missing. For V, J and clone size, that table is used; D and trimming come from the DNA. The repertoire holds approximately 190,000 clones, around four fifths seen once, with around 6.5% in the top ten. Sequencing was done on a sample of peripheral blood. The J gene is TRBJ1-5, the V gene TRBV19; TRBD1 matches 7 bases. The source is a woman aged 35 to 49 with acute or convalescent COVID-19. The chain's CDR3 is CASSTDRLSGPQHF. CDR3 sequence (DNA): TGTGCCAGTAGTACGGACAGGTTGAGTGGGCCCCAGCATTTT.